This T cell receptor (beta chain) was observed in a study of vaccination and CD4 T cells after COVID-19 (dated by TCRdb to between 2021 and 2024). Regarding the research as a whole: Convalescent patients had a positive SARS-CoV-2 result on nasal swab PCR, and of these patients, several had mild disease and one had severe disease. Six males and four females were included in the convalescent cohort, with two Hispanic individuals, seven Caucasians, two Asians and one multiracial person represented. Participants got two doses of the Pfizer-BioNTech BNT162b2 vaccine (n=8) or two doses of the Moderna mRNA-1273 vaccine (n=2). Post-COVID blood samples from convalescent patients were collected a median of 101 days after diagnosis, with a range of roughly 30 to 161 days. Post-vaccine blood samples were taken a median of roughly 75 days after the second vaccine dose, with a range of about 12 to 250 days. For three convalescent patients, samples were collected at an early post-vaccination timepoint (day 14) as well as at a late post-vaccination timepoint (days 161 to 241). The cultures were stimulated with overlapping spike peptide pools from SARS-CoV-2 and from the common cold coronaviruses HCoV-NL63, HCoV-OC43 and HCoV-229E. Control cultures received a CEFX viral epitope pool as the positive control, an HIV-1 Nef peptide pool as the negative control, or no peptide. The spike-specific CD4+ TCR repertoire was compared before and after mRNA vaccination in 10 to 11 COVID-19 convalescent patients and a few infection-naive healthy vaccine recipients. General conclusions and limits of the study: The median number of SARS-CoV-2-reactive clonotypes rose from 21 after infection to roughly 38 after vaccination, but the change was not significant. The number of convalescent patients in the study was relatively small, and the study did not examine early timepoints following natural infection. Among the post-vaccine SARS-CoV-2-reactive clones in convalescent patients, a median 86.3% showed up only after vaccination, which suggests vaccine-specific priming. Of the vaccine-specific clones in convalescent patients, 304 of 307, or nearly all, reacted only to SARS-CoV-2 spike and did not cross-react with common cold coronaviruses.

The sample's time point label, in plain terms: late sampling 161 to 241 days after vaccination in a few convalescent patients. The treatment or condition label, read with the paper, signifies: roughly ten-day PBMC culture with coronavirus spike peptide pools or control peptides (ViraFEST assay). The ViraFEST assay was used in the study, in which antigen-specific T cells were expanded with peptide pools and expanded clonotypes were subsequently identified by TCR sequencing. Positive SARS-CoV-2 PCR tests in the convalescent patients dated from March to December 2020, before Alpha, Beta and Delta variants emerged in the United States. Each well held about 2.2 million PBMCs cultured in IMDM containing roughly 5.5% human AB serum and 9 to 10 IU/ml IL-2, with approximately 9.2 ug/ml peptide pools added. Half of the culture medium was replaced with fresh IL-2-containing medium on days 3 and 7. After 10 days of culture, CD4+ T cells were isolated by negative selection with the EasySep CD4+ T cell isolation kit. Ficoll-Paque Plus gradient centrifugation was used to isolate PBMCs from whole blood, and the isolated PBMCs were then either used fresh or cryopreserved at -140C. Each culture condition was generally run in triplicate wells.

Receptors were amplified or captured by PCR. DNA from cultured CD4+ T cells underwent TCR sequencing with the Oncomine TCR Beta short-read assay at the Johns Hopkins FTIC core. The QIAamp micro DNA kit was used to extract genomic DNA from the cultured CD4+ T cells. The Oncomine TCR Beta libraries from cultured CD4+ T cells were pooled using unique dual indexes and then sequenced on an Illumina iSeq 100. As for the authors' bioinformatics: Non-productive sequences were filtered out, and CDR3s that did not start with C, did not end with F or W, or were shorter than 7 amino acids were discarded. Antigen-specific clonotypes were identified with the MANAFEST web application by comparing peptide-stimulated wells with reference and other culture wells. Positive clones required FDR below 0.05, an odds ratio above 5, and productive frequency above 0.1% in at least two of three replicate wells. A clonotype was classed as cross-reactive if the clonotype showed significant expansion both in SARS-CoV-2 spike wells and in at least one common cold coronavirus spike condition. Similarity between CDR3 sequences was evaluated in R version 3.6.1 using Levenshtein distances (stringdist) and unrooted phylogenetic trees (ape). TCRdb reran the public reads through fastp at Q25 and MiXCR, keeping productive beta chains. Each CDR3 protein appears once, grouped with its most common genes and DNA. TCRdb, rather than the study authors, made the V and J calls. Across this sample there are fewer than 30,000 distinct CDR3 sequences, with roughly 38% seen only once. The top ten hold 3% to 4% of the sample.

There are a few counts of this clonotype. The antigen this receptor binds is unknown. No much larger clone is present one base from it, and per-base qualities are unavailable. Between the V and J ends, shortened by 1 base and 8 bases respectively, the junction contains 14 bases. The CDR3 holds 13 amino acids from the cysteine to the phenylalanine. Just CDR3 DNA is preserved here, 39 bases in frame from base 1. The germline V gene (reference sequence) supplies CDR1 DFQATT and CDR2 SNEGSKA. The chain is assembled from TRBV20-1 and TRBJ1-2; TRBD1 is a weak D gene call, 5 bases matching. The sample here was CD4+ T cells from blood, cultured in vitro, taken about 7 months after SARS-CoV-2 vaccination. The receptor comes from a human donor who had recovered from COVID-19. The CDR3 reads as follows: CSARATLWGGYTF. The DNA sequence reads TGCAGTGCTAGAGCCACGCTGTGGGGCGGCTACACCTTC.